This entry lists 22 T cell receptor beta chains sequenced from one sample in a study of graft-versus-host responses after intestinal transplantation. The repertoire was sequenced with immunoSEQ multiplex PCR; TCRdb's copy has only in-frame clones and lacks some. The sample records around 110,000 clones, about nine tenths being singletons. The antigens for these receptors are not known. Here the sequenced sample was unstimulated CD4+ T cells sorted from spleen or lymph node cells, taken before intestinal transplant. Receptors originate from a human donor who received an intestinal transplant.

This clone appeared a single time. The chain employs TRBV5-4 and TRBJ1-1; 7 nucleotides agree with TRBD1. The V gene's germline CDR1 is SGHNT and CDR2 YYREEE (reference sequence). V was clipped by 0 bases and J by 6 bases; unmatched bases: 8. The CDR3 runs to 15 residues. In nucleotides, the CDR3 is TGTGCCAGCAGCTTGGGGCCAGGGGGATATGCTGAAGCTTTCTTT. Residues: CASSLGPGGYAEAFF.

The rearrangement uses TRBV28 and TRBJ1-1, with a possible D match to TRBD1 (6 bases). Germline CDR1 reads MDHEN; CDR2 reads SYDVKM. V lost 5 bases and J 0 bases, leaving 13 bases between the germline ends. The length of the CDR3 is 15 residues. This chain's CDR3 is CASSPRGGMNTEAFF. CDR3 DNA: TGTGCCAGCAGTCCCCGGGGGGGCATGAACACTGAAGCTTTCTTT.

J is TRBJ2-4 and V is TRBV28, with D possibly TRBD1 on 5 matching bases. The V end was cut by 2 bases, the J end by 1 base, with 9 bases between. The CDR3 extends over 15 amino acids. Looked up from germline, CDR1 is MDHEN and CDR2 is SYDVKM. CDR3 nucleotides: TGTGCCAGCAGTTTACAGACAGTTGCCAAAAACATTCAGTACTTC. This codes for CASSLQTVAKNIQYF.

The gene calls are TRBV7-9 and TRBJ1-2; D not resolved. This CDR3 region has 14 residues. Per germline, CDR1 SEHNR and CDR2 FQNEAQ (reference sequence). The germline V and J ends were trimmed by 0 bases and 6 bases, with 11 bases remaining between them. CDR3 protein: CASSLAQVTHGYTF. The CDR3 bases are TGTGCCAGCAGCTTAGCCCAGGTGACCCATGGCTACACCTTC.

The chain is built from TRBV11-2 and TRBJ2-7; 7 bases agree with TRBD1. With V trimmed by 1 base and J by 2 bases, 8 bases remained unmatched. The germline gives CDR1 SGHAT, CDR2 FQNNGV. The CDR3 loop spans 16 amino acids. CDR3 sequence: CASSLATGTVTYEQYF. The CDR3 DNA is TGTGCCAGCAGCTTAGCGACCGGGACAGTGACCTACGAGCAGTACTTC.

This clone has just a few counts. The J gene is TRBJ1-1, the V gene TRBV4-3; perhaps TRBD1 as D (5 bases). The V gene's germline CDR1 is LGHNA and CDR2 YSLEER. CDR3 length: 15 amino acids. Trimming cost V 4 bases and J 5 bases, with 17 bases left between them. CDR3 nucleotide sequence: TGCGCCAGCAGCCCCAGGGTTGGAGTGGGAACTGAAGCTTTCTTT. Its protein product is CASSPRVGVGTEAFF.

The CDR3 spells CASSPNRAQGSYEQYF. As DNA, the CDR3 is TGTGCCAGCTCACCTAACAGGGCTCAAGGCTCCTACGAGCAGTACTTC. The V gene is TRBV18, the J gene TRBJ2-7; perhaps TRBD1 as D (6 bases). V was trimmed by 3 bases and J by 0 bases, leaving 15 bases between them. Germline CDR1 is KGHSH and CDR2 is LQKENI. This CDR3 comprises 16 residues. Filled out from reference TRBV18 and TRBJ2-7, the complete variable domain reads NAGVMQNPRHLVRRRGQEARLRCSPMKGHSHVYWYRQLPEEGLKFMVYLQKENIIDESGMPKERFSAEFPKEGPSILRIQQVVRGDSAAYFCASSPNRAQGSYEQYFGPGTRLTVT.

The chain joins TRBV11-2 to TRBJ2-1; TRBD1 agrees at 7 bases. With V trimmed by 6 bases and J by 7 bases, 15 bases remained unmatched. The germline gives CDR1 SGHAT, CDR2 FQNNGV. This CDR3 contains 16 residues. CDR3 DNA sequence: TGTGCCAGCAGTCGTACGCCGGGACAGACCCAAAATGAGCAGTTCTTC. Translated, it gives CASSRTPGQTQNEQFF.

V gene TRBV29-1 combines with J gene TRBJ2-1, with TRBD2 matching 11 bases. With 4 bases clipped from V and 0 bases from J, the junction kept 5 bases outside the gene matches. CDR1 is SQVTM and CDR2 is ANQGSEA in the germline V gene. The CDR3 spans 16 residues. CDR3 coding DNA: TGCAGCGTTGTGTTAGCGGGAGGGAGCTCCTACAATGAGCAGTTCTTC. Its protein product is CSVVLAGGSSYNEQFF.

The J gene is TRBJ1-2, the V gene TRBV4-1, with unresolved D. The CDR3 totals 12 residues. The V gene's germline CDR1 is MGHRA and CDR2 YSYEKL. V lost 4 bases to trimming and J lost 8 bases, with 11 bases between them. The CDR3 coding sequence is TGCGCCAGCAGCCCAGGCCAAGAAGGCTACACCTTC. Translated, it gives CASSPGQEGYTF.

V usage is TRBV6-6 and J usage is TRBJ1-2; tentatively, D is TRBD1 (6 bases). With 2 bases removed from V and 4 bases from J, the gap between germline ends came to 11 bases. Germline V CDR1 and CDR2: MNHNY, SVGAGI (reference sequence). The CDR3 is made up of 14 amino acids. The CDR3 sequence: CASSYRTEIYGYTF. The CDR3 nucleotides are TGTGCCAGCAGTTACCGGACAGAGATCTATGGCTACACCTTC.

This clone was seen a single time. The rearrangement uses TRBV5-1 and TRBJ1-3; 7 positions match TRBD1. CDR1 is SGHRS, CDR2 YFSETQ, per germline. Trimming took 2 bases from V and 4 from J; bases not matched to a gene: 6. CDR3 length: 15 residues. CDR3 DNA: TGCGCCAGCAGCTTAGGCACAGGGGCAGGAAACACCATATATTTT. Its translation: CASSLGTGAGNTIYF.

This rearrangement joins TRBV6-1 to TRBJ2-1, with a weak D call TRBD1 (6 bases). From germline, CDR1 is MNHNS and CDR2 SASEGT. V lost 5 bases and J 0 bases, leaving 11 bases between the germline ends. There are 15 residues in the CDR3. DNA of the CDR3: TGTGCCAGCAGTCCCAAGGGGGACTCCTACAATGAGCAGTTCTTC. It specifies CASSPKGDSYNEQFF.

The chain couples TRBV5-1 to TRBJ2-5; no clear D. Trimming shortened V by 4 bases and J by 7 bases, and 11 bases separated the two germline ends. Germline V CDR1 and CDR2: SGHRS, YFSETQ. CDR3 length: 12 residues. The CDR3: CASSSPDATQYF. As DNA, the CDR3 is TGCGCCAGCAGCAGCCCCGATGCGACCCAGTACTTC.

The V call is TRBV12-2, the J call TRBJ2-1; TRBD2, the D gene given by the table, was not confirmed from the DNA. TRBV12-2 is a known pseudogene. CDR3 length: 16 amino acids. CDR3 region: CASRDQTSGGVNEQFF. The CDR3 DNA reads TGTGCAAGTCGCGATCAGACTAGCGGGGGAGTCAATGAGCAGTTCTTC.

In this sample, this clone turned up once. The V gene is TRBV9, the J gene TRBJ2-7; 9 bases line up with TRBD2. Germline assignment: CDR1 SGDLS and CDR2 YYNGEE. The CDR3 runs 16 residues. The V and J ends lost 0 bases and 1 base, in that order; junction bases with no gene match: 5. The CDR3 nucleotides are TGTGCCAGCAGCGTAGAAGCGGGAGGCCTATCCTACGAGCAGTACTTC. This translates into CASSVEAGGLSYEQYF.

This chain connects TRBV27 to TRBJ1-6, with a weak D call TRBD1 (5 bases). The V gene lost 5 bases and the J gene lost 0 bases, with 14 bases spanning the gap. This CDR3 is 17 amino acids long. Germline loops: CDR1 MNHEY, CDR2 SMNVEV (reference sequence). As DNA, the CDR3 is TGTGCCAGCAGTCTGGACACTCCGAGCTCCTATAATTCACCCCTCCACTTT. It translates to CASSLDTPSSYNSPLHF.

The rearrangement links TRBV2 to TRBJ2-1; possible D gene TRBD1, 6 bases. Trimming took off 6 bases at V and 2 bases at J, with 17 bases between the two ends. Looked up from germline, CDR1 is SNHLY and CDR2 is FYNNEI. The CDR3 consists of 16 residues. CDR3 amino acids: CASRFSGEHTYNEQFF. The CDR3 DNA reads as TGTGCCAGCAGATTTTCAGGGGAGCATACCTACAATGAGCAGTTCTTC.

The chain combines TRBV7-9 with TRBJ2-7; 7 bases agree with TRBD2. V lost 2 bases and J lost 0; bases outside the gene matches: 4. CDR3 length: 15 residues. The germline V gene encodes CDR1 SEHNR and CDR2 FQNEAQ (reference sequence). The CDR3 nucleotides are TGTGCCAGCAGCTTACTACCTAGCGGCTCCTACGAGCAGTACTTC. Its protein product is CASSLLPSGSYEQYF. The variable domain in full, completed from reference TRBV7-9 and TRBJ2-7, reads DTGVSQNPRHKITKRGQNVTFRCDPISEHNRLYWYRQTLGQGPEFLTYFQNEAQLEKSRLLSDRFSAERPKGSFSTLEIQRTEQGDSAMYLCASSLLPSGSYEQYFGPGTRLTVT.

This chain uses TRBV7-3 with TRBJ2-3, with TRBD1 identical over 7 bases. The CDR3 contains 13 residues. Germline CDR1 SGHTA, CDR2 FQGTGA. J was trimmed by 3 bases and V by 6 bases; bases with no gene match: 3. CDR3 sequence: CASRQGMTDTQYF. CDR3 in DNA: TGTGCCAGCAGACAGGGGATGACAGATACGCAGTATTTT.

V and J are TRBV28 and TRBJ1-3; D uncertain. Trimming cost V 8 bases and J 4 bases, with 9 bases left between them. This CDR3 is built from 12 residues. CDR1 is MDHEN, CDR2 SYDVKM, per germline. CDR3 residues: CASGGSGNTIYF. In DNA, the CDR3 is TGTGCCAGCGGAGGATCCGGAAACACCATATATTTT.

The chain is built from TRBV7-2 and TRBJ1-2; D not resolved. CDR1 is SGHTA and CDR2 is FQGNSA in the germline V gene. V lost 3 bases and J lost 3, with 14 bases in between. This CDR3 is built from 15 residues. CDR3 sequence: CASSFSVIPHYGYTF. The CDR3 bases are TGTGCCAGCAGCTTTTCGGTGATCCCCCACTATGGCTACACCTTC.